The 19 T cell receptor beta chains below all came from one sample that was sequenced in a study of T cell changes during pregnancy in multiple sclerosis. Clones were read by immunoSEQ multiplex PCR, and TCRdb kept only the in-frame ones, dropping some. The sample shows about 22,000 clones, about 88% of them seen only once. Sequences were derived from CD8+ T cells from peripheral blood mononuclear cells, sampled after pregnancy. These receptors all stem from a female donor with multiple sclerosis, enrolled in a pregnancy study.

This sequence joins TRBV29-1 and TRBJ1-2; D remains ambiguous. CDR1 is SQVTM and CDR2 is ANQGSEA in the germline V gene. The CDR3 consists of 13 residues. V shed 5 bases and J shed 6 bases, with 16 bases lying between them. The CDR3, as DNA: TGCAGCGTTCCTAGGAACCGAGGTCATGGCTACACCTTC. Amino acids: CSVPRNRGHGYTF.

The chain links TRBV5-6 to TRBJ2-5, with 7 bases lining up with TRBD2. The germline gives CDR1 SGHDT, CDR2 YYEEEE. CDR3 length: 15 amino acids. Trimming cost V 3 bases and J 6 bases; bases outside gene matches: 11. CDR3: CASSSTLGGVKTQYF. As DNA, the CDR3 is TGTGCCAGCAGCTCAACCCTGGGGGGGGTAAAGACCCAGTACTTC.

This clone was seen once. CDR3 amino acids: CASSPTMSNQPQHF. The CDR3 DNA reads TGTGCCAGCAGTCCGACTATGAGCAATCAGCCCCAGCATTTT. This chain links TRBV27 with TRBJ1-5; D ambiguous. V was shortened by 5 bases and J by 1 base, with 9 bases between the two germline ends. CDR3 size: 14 residues. The germline CDR1 and CDR2 sequences are MNHEY and SMNVEV (reference sequence).

The V call is TRBV6-5, the J call TRBJ1-1; D gene ambiguous. Germline loops: CDR1 MNHEY, CDR2 SVGAGI. Deletions cut 8 bases from V and 2 bases from J, with 6 bases between. The CDR3 sequence is 11 residues long. The CDR3 nucleotides read TGTGCCAGCGTAAGCAACACTGAAGCTTTCTTT. This translates into CASVSNTEAFF.

The rearrangement links TRBV28 to TRBJ2-1; TRBD2 matches 12 bases. The ends lost 5 bases at V and 8 bases at J; junction bases unmatched: 7. The CDR3 length is 15 residues. Per the germline V gene, CDR1 is MDHEN and CDR2 is SYDVKM. The CDR3 DNA reads as TGTGCCAGCAGTGTCCTAGCGGGAGGGTTGGATGAGCAGTTCTTC. This sequence encodes CASSVLAGGLDEQFF.

The V gene is TRBV5-1, the J gene TRBJ1-1; TRBD1 matches 7 bases. CDR3 length: 16 residues. The trim removed 1 base at V and 5 bases at J, leaving 11 bases unmatched. The germline CDR1 and CDR2 sequences are SGHRS and YFSETQ. The DNA of the CDR3 is TGCGCCAGCAGCTTGACGCCGGGACAGCAAGGTACTGAAGCTTTCTTT. This gives the protein CASSLTPGQQGTEAFF.

The CDR3 here is CASSQDGTRETYEQYF. The CDR3 coding sequence is TGTGCCAGCAGCCAAGATGGCACTAGGGAAACCTACGAGCAGTACTTC. V gene TRBV4-2 combines with J gene TRBJ2-7; D is perhaps TRBD2 (5 bases). CDR1 and CDR2 from the germline V gene are LGHNA and YNFKEQ. CDR3 length: 16 residues. The germline V and J ends were trimmed by 0 bases and 2 bases, with 14 bases remaining between them.

In its sample, this clone was seen a few times. The rearrangement links TRBV7-9 to TRBJ2-2; TRBD1 matches 8 bases. Germline lookup yields CDR1 SEHNR and CDR2 FQNEAQ (reference sequence). The trim removed 6 bases at V and 1 base at J, leaving 7 bases unmatched. The CDR3 runs 16 residues. CDR3 protein: CASRTPGGMNTGELFF. The CDR3, as DNA: TGTGCCAGCAGGACCCCAGGGGGCATGAACACCGGGGAGCTGTTTTTT.

The rearrangement joins TRBV2 to TRBJ2-2, with D possibly TRBD1 on 6 matching bases. Trimming cost V 6 bases and J 3 bases, with 17 bases left between them. CDR3 size: 16 residues. Germline CDR1 and CDR2: SNHLY and FYNNEI. As DNA, the CDR3 is TGTGCCAGCAGGCTGTTTGGACAGTCCTACACCGGGGAGCTGTTTTTT. Its protein product is CASRLFGQSYTGELFF. Based on the CDR3 plus reference TRBV2 and TRBJ2-2, the full variable domain is EPEVTQTPSHQVTQMGQEVILRCVPISNHLYFYWYRQILGQKVEFLVSFYNNEISEKSEIFDDQFSVERPDGSNFTLKIRSTKLEDSAMYFCASRLFGQSYTGELFFGEGSRLTVL.

The chain joins TRBV30 to TRBJ2-6; D unclear. CDR1 is GTSNPN and CDR2 is SVGIG in the germline V gene (reference sequence). V was shortened by 4 bases and J by 2 bases, with 9 bases between the two germline ends. The CDR3 contains 14 residues. CDR3 loop: CAWMASPGANVLTF. The CDR3 coding sequence is TGTGCCTGGATGGCATCCCCTGGGGCCAACGTCCTGACTTTC.

This clone was detected only once. The rearrangement uses TRBV28 and TRBJ2-1, with a tentative D call TRBD2 (6 bases). The V gene lost 7 bases and the J gene lost 2 bases, with 15 bases spanning the gap. The germline V gene has CDR1 MDHEN and CDR2 SYDVKM. This CDR3 has 15 amino acids. The CDR3 DNA sequence: TGTGCCAGCAACATAGCGGCCACACCCTACAATGAGCAGTTCTTC. It codes for CASNIAATPYNEQFF.

This clone was recorded once. This chain joins TRBV5-4 and TRBJ2-7, with 13 bases identical to TRBD2. Germline trimming cut 5 bases from V and 0 bases from J; bases unmatched to any gene: 2. This CDR3 has 15 amino acids. Germline CDR1 SGHNT, CDR2 YYREEE (reference sequence). The CDR3, as DNA: TGTGCCAGCAGTCGGACTAGCGGGAGCTCCTACGAGCAGTACTTC. Protein sequence: CASSRTSGSSYEQYF.

The chain joins TRBV4-1 to TRBJ2-2; 15 nucleotides match TRBD2. V lost 4 bases to trimming and J lost 7 bases; unmatched junction nucleotides: 10. Germline V gives CDR1 MGHRA, CDR2 YSYEKL. The CDR3 covers 18 residues. This CDR3 reads CASSPQPGLAGGIGELFF. CDR3 bases: TGCGCCAGCAGCCCACAGCCCGGACTAGCGGGAGGGATCGGGGAGCTGTTTTTT.

CDR3 in amino acids: CASSLITSGIYEQFF. CDR3 DNA: TGTGCCAGCAGCTTAATAACTAGCGGGATCTATGAGCAGTTCTTC. The V gene is TRBV7-2, the J gene TRBJ2-1, with 10 bases matching TRBD2. Looked up from germline, CDR1 is SGHTA and CDR2 is FQGNSA. This CDR3 comprises 15 residues. V lost 2 bases, J lost 8 bases, and 6 bases stayed unmatched.

The rearrangement links TRBV10-3 to TRBJ2-2; 14 bases are a match to TRBD2. The CDR3 length is 17 residues. With 6 bases clipped from V and 6 bases from J, the junction kept 9 bases outside the gene matches. Germline CDR1 and CDR2: ENHRY and SYGVKD. In DNA form, the CDR3 reads TGTGCCATCAGAATGACTAGCGGGAGGGCCATTTCCGGGGAGCTGTTTTTT. Its protein is CAIRMTSGRAISGELFF.

A word on this clone: Possible read error: a much larger clone is one base away. The same CDR3 also results from other DNA sequences found in this sample. CDR3 sequence: CASSPSGSIYEQYF. The CDR3, as DNA: TGTGCCAGTAGTCCTAGCGGGAGTATCTACGAGCAGTACTTC. The chain is built from TRBV6-4 and TRBJ2-7, with 10 bases lining up with TRBD2. This CDR3 has 14 residues. V gave up 9 bases and J gave up 3 bases; unmatched junction bases: 8. Germline CDR1 is MRHNA and CDR2 is SNTAGT.

The chain is built from TRBV7-2 and TRBJ2-3; D call uncertain. CDR3 length: 14 amino acids. Germline V gene sequence: CDR1 SGHTA, CDR2 FQGNSA. V was shortened by 6 bases and J by 5 bases, with 15 bases between the two germline ends. CDR3 sequence (DNA): TGTGCCAGCAGTCTGGGCTCACAAGTAGATACGCAGTATTTT. Its translation is CASSLGSQVDTQYF.

The gene calls are TRBV5-1 and TRBJ1-1; D unclear. Per the germline V gene, CDR1 is SGHRS and CDR2 is YFSETQ. The V end was cut by 1 base, the J end by 4 bases, with 14 bases between. CDR3 length equals 15 residues. Written as DNA, the CDR3 is TGCGCCAGCAGCTTGACCAACCAACAGATCACTGAAGCTTTCTTT. Residues: CASSLTNQQITEAFF. The full variable domain, rest sourced from reference TRBV5-1 and TRBJ1-1, is KAGVTQTPRYLIKTRGQQVTLSCSPISGHRSVSWYQQTPGQGLQFLFEYFSETQRNKGNFPGRFSGRQFSNSRSEMNVSTLELGDSALYLCASSLTNQQITEAFFGQGTRLTVV.

The chain combines TRBV30 with TRBJ1-3; possibly TRBD1 for D (5 bases). Trimming removed 5 bases at V and 7 bases at J, with 15 bases between. Germline values: CDR1 GTSNPN, CDR2 SVGIG (reference sequence). This CDR3 has 13 amino acids. CDR3 loop: CAWETTGGNTIYF. CDR3 bases: TGTGCCTGGGAGACTACCGGGGGGAACACCATATATTTT.